A selection of T cell receptor beta chains follows, all from one sample in a study of CD8 T cells in ankylosing spondylitis. TCRdb re-derived calls from the 5' RACE reads in MiXCR, one entry per CDR3 protein. The data show under 300,000 distinct CDR3 sequences, around 7.8% seen once. Sequencing was carried out using blood, either unsorted or a sorted T cell fraction (not recorded which). These receptors all come from a male donor with ankylosing spondylitis or in good health (not recorded which). Each CDR3 is given with its conserved first and last residue. The order of the fields is clone size, V gene, J gene, D gene, CDR3 protein, CDR3 DNA. The D gene is left open where the match is weak. The size field is filled for only some rows; it gives once, few, many or a size class.

>many|TRBV28|TRBJ2-3|TRBD1
CASSSIQGATDTQYF
TGTGCCAGCAGTTCCATCCAGGGGGCCACAGATACGCAGTATTTT
>.|TRBV2|TRBJ1-1|.
CASTLGVNTEAFF
TGTGCCAGCACCCTGGGGGTGAACACTGAAGCTTTCTTT
>.|TRBV12-3/TRBV12-4|TRBJ2-5|TRBD1
CASSLAPGQGNQETQYF
TGTGCCAGCAGTTTAGCGCCGGGACAGGGGAACCAAGAGACCCAGTACTTC
>many|TRBV6-2/TRBV6-3|TRBJ1-2|.
CASSYSSHRVDGYTF
TGTGCCAGCAGTTACTCCTCCCACAGGGTTGACGGCTACACCTTC
>many|TRBV7-8|TRBJ2-3|TRBD1
CASSWFTGRGRTDTQYF
TGTGCCAGCAGCTGGTTCACGGGCAGGGGGCGGACAGATACGCAGTATTTT
>.|TRBV15|TRBJ2-5|.
CATSRNTHTQETQYF
TGTGCCACCAGCAGAAATACCCATACGCAAGAGACCCAGTACTTC
>few|TRBV12-3/TRBV12-4|TRBJ2-1|TRBD2
CASSSLLAGGPGNEQFF
TGTGCCAGCAGTTCCCTCCTAGCGGGAGGGCCGGGCAATGAGCAGTTCTTC
>once|TRBV20-1|TRBJ2-3|.
CSAIGAASTDTQYF
TGCAGTGCTATCGGAGCGGCCAGCACAGATACGCAGTATTTT
>.|TRBV7-9|TRBJ2-5|.
CASEGQETQYF
TGTGCCAGCGAAGGGCAAGAGACCCAGTACTTC
>many|TRBV4-3|TRBJ2-3|.
CASSQDGVGESDTQYF
TGCGCCAGCAGCCAAGATGGGGTGGGAGAATCAGATACGCAGTATTTT
>many|TRBV6-2/TRBV6-3|TRBJ2-2|.
CASSYSGAKRTGELFF
TGTGCCAGCAGTTACTCGGGGGCGAAGAGGACCGGGGAGCTGTTTTTT
>many|TRBV7-2|TRBJ2-1|.
CASSPYRVSADNEQFF
TGTGCCAGCAGCCCATACAGAGTCTCCGCGGACAATGAGCAGTTCTTC
>few|TRBV12-3/TRBV12-4|TRBJ2-7|.
CASSLLQGRQYF
TGTGCCAGCAGTTTATTACAGGGCCGACAGTACTTC
>many|TRBV7-3|TRBJ2-3|TRBD1
CASSLGTVRATDTQYF
TGTGCCAGCAGCCTTGGGACAGTCCGGGCCACAGATACGCAGTATTTT
>many|TRBV27|TRBJ1-4|.
CASSPPQGRLFF
TGTGCCAGCAGTCCCCCGCAGGGGCGACTGTTTTTT
>few|TRBV6-2/TRBV6-3|TRBJ2-3|TRBD2
CASSTLSGVTDTQYF
TGTGCCAGCAGCACCCTTAGCGGGGTCACAGATACGCAGTATTTT
>many|TRBV20-1|TRBJ2-7|TRBD2
CSASGLAAYEQYF
TGCAGTGCCTCGGGACTAGCGGCCTACGAGCAGTACTTC
>few|TRBV12-3/TRBV12-4|TRBJ2-5|.
CASSSRNSETQYF
TGTGCCAGCAGTTCCCGTAACTCGGAGACCCAGTACTTC
>many|TRBV30|TRBJ1-1|.
CAWSGVRMTFF
TGTGCCTGGAGTGGTGTCCGGATGACTTTCTTT
>many|TRBV5-5|TRBJ2-5|.
CASSFGSGTQYF
TGTGCCAGCAGCTTCGGGTCCGGGACCCAGTACTTC
>many|TRBV7-2|TRBJ2-5|.
CASSRQTLGVETQYF
TGTGCCAGCAGCCGACAGACACTGGGCGTGGAGACCCAGTACTTC
>many|TRBV28|TRBJ1-1|.
CASHTLQMNTEAFF
TGTGCCAGTCATACGTTACAGATGAACACTGAAGCTTTCTTT
>.|TRBV7-8|TRBJ2-1|TRBD2
CASSDRLAGVVNEQFF
TGTGCCAGCAGCGATCGTTTAGCGGGAGTAGTCAATGAGCAGTTCTTC
>many|TRBV11-2|TRBJ2-3|.
CASSLGSNTDTQYF
TGTGCCAGCAGCTTAGGATCAAACACAGATACGCAGTATTTT
>many|TRBV7-9|TRBJ2-3|TRBD2
CASSLERGPQYF
TGTGCCAGCAGCTTAGAGCGGGGTCCACAGTATTTT
>many|TRBV29-1|TRBJ1-3|.
CSVEGKERNTIYF
TGCAGCGTTGAAGGAAAGGAAAGAAACACCATATATTTT
>many|TRBV10-1|TRBJ2-1|TRBD2
CASRGWTSGRVTNEQFF
TGCGCCAGCAGAGGTTGGACTAGCGGGAGAGTCACCAATGAGCAGTTCTTC
>many|TRBV5-1|TRBJ1-3|.
CASRSANSGNTIYF
TGCGCCAGCAGATCCGCCAACTCTGGAAACACCATATATTTT
>many|TRBV7-9|TRBJ2-1|.
CASSLGDEQFF
TGTGCCAGCAGCTTGGGGGATGAGCAGTTCTTC
>.|TRBV11-3|TRBJ2-1|.
CASSLASSYNEQFF
TGTGCCAGCAGCTTGGCAAGCTCCTACAATGAGCAGTTCTTC
>many|TRBV5-6|TRBJ2-5|.
CASNRGVGETQYF
TGTGCCAGCAACCGAGGGGTGGGAGAGACCCAGTACTTC
>.|TRBV2|TRBJ1-2|.
CASSEDAAIGVYGYTF
TGTGCCAGCAGTGAGGATGCGGCCATAGGGGTTTATGGCTACACCTTC
>many|TRBV12-3/TRBV12-4|TRBJ1-5|.
CASSFSRKDQPQHF
TGTGCCAGCAGTTTCAGTCGTAAGGATCAGCCCCAGCATTTT
>.|TRBV9|TRBJ2-5|.
CASSVAGGLQETQYF
TGTGCCAGCAGCGTAGCGGGGGGCCTCCAAGAGACCCAGTACTTC
>few|TRBV5-1|TRBJ2-2|.
CASGETLTNTGELFF
TGCGCCAGCGGTGAGACACTTACGAACACCGGGGAGCTGTTTTTT
>.|TRBV7-2|TRBJ2-3|.
CASSQSGGGLPDTQYF
TGTGCCAGCAGTCAATCAGGGGGAGGGCTCCCAGATACGCAGTATTTT
>many|TRBV18|TRBJ2-1|.
CASSPPSRQAYNEQFF
TGTGCCAGCTCACCACCCTCCCGACAGGCCTACAATGAGCAGTTCTTC
>.|TRBV13|TRBJ2-1|TRBD2
CASSPEGRGGPNEQFF
TGTGCCAGCAGCCCGGAAGGGCGGGGGGGCCCCAATGAGCAGTTCTTC
>many|TRBV9|TRBJ1-3|.
CASSADGSRADTIYF
TGTGCCAGCAGCGCGGACGGAAGTAGAGCGGACACCATATATTTT
>many|TRBV5-1|TRBJ2-1|.
CASSLVGGGNEQFF
TGCGCCAGCAGCTTGGTCGGGGGCGGAAATGAGCAGTTCTTC
>many|TRBV11-3|TRBJ2-7|.
CASSFPGPLAHEQYF
TGTGCCAGCAGCTTCCCCGGGCCCCTCGCCCACGAGCAGTACTTC
>.|TRBV6-2/TRBV6-3|TRBJ1-6|.
CASSYSSRGESPLHF
TGTGCCAGCAGTTACTCCTCTCGGGGGGAATCACCCCTCCACTTT
>few|TRBV5-6|TRBJ1-5|.
CASSLGGASNQPQHF
TGTGCCAGCAGCTTGGGGGGGGCTTCCAATCAGCCCCAGCATTTT
>many|TRBV29-1|TRBJ2-3|.
CSVGGLALNTQYF
TGCAGCGTTGGGGGGCTAGCGCTGAATACGCAGTATTTT
>many|TRBV9|TRBJ2-7|.
CASSVAAGLSYEQYF
TGTGCCAGCAGCGTAGCGGCAGGGTTATCCTACGAGCAGTACTTC
>many|TRBV20-1|TRBJ2-7|.
CSASTGVGEQYF
TGCAGTGCATCGACGGGAGTGGGAGAGCAGTACTTC
>few|TRBV19|TRBJ1-2|TRBD1
CASCGQDSYGYTF
TGTGCCAGTTGCGGACAGGACAGCTATGGCTACACCTTC
>many|TRBV20-1|TRBJ2-1|.
CILRGRGNEQFF
TGCATCCTTAGGGGACGGGGAAATGAGCAGTTCTTC
>many|TRBV5-1|TRBJ2-3|TRBD2
CASSPNSGRATDTQYF
TGCGCCAGCAGCCCAAATAGCGGGAGAGCCACAGATACGCAGTATTTT
>many|TRBV20-1|TRBJ2-1|.
CSASGGGPVDEQFF
TGCAGTGCTAGTGGGGGGGGGCCAGTCGATGAGCAGTTCTTC
>many|TRBV29-1|TRBJ1-5|.
CSVEVDGNSNQPQHF
TGCAGCGTTGAAGTTGATGGGAATAGCAATCAGCCCCAGCATTTT
>.|TRBV18|TRBJ2-7|.
CASSPIGGFSYEQYF
TGTGCCAGCTCACCAATCGGGGGATTCTCCTACGAGCAGTACTTC